This paragraph covers one T cell receptor beta chain sequence. The sample originates from a study of breast tumors, draining lymph nodes, adjacent tissues. MiXCR was run by TCRdb on the multiplex PCR reads, yielding one entry per CDR3 protein. The sample shows over 60,000 distinct CDR3 sequences, 57% of them seen only once. Deletions cut 3 bases from V and 13 bases from J, with 14 bases between. Germline V gene data show CDR1 as SGDLS and CDR2 as YYNGEE. The CDR3 totals 13 residues. This chain links TRBV9 with TRBJ1-6; D may be TRBD1 (5 bases). The specimen was breast tumor tissue. This receptor was taken from a female donor with breast cancer. Some clones in this sample may be carry-over from other donors' samples. Written as DNA, the CDR3 is TGTGCCAGCAGCGAGGAGGGGCCCTCGCCCCTCCACTTT. Translated: CASSEEGPSPLHF.